One sample yielded the 26 T cell receptor beta chains listed below, sequenced in a study of shared clonotypes between healthy human individuals. Sequencing used immunoSEQ multiplex PCR; TCRdb keeps in-frame clones, though not all of them. The sample includes more than 2,000,000 clones, roughly 93% of them seen just once. The sample taken for sequencing was naive CD4+ T cells from PBMCs. Subset specified: CD45RA+ positively selected. The receptors originated from a young man in good health. Some clones in this sample may be carry-over from other donors' samples.

Here the CDR3 reads CASSLRLSNRAGELFF. The DNA of the CDR3 is TGTGCCAGCAGCTTGCGGCTCAGCAATCGCGCCGGGGAGCTGTTTTTT. V usage is TRBV5-6 and J usage is TRBJ2-2; D call uncertain. Germline values: CDR1 SGHDT, CDR2 YYEEEE. The CDR3 contains 16 residues. Trimming cost V 1 base and J 6 bases, with 16 bases left between them. The whole variable domain, filled in from reference TRBV5-6 and TRBJ2-2, reads DAGVTQSPTHLIKTRGQQVTLRCSPKSGHDTVSWYQQALGQGPQFIFQYYEEEERQRGNFPDRFSGHQFPNYSSELNVNALLLGDSALYLCASSLRLSNRAGELFFGEGSRLTVL.

The rearrangement joins TRBV2 to TRBJ2-7, with D possibly matching TRBD2 (5 bases). V gave up 1 base and J gave up 4 bases, with 17 bases separating them. Germline CDR1 is SNHLY and CDR2 is FYNNEI. The length of the CDR3 is 16 residues. The CDR3 DNA reads TGTGCCAGCAGTGAAGAATTGGAGGACCTGGGGTACGAGCAGTACTTC. This codes for CASSEELEDLGYEQYF.

The chain is built from TRBV27 and TRBJ1-4; D remains ambiguous. Trimming pared 3 bases from V and 4 bases from J, leaving 12 bases between. Germline V lookup: CDR1 MNHEY, CDR2 SMNVEV (reference sequence). The CDR3 is 15 residues long. The CDR3 sequence: CASSLAGMYNEKLFF. CDR3 nucleotides: TGTGCCAGCAGTTTGGCAGGAATGTATAATGAAAAACTGTTTTTT.

The chain has TRBV5-1 and TRBJ1-2; 7 nucleotides match TRBD1. Trimming cost V 3 bases and J 4 bases; bases outside gene matches: 12. CDR1 SGHRS and CDR2 YFSETQ come from the germline V gene. There are 16 residues in the CDR3. CDR3 nucleotide sequence: TGCGCCAGCAGCTCGAGGTCTCCGGGACAGCTCTATGGCTACACCTTC. This sequence encodes CASSSRSPGQLYGYTF.

This chain joins TRBV30 and TRBJ2-5, with 8 bases identical to TRBD2. Looked up from germline, CDR1 is GTSNPN and CDR2 is SVGIG (reference sequence). The CDR3 is 13 amino acids. Unmatched junction bases numbered 6, after V lost 4 bases and J lost 5 bases. The CDR3 spells CAWNGRAGETQYF. In DNA form, the CDR3 reads TGTGCCTGGAACGGGAGGGCCGGGGAGACCCAGTACTTC.

The chain couples TRBV11-2 to TRBJ1-2; 8 bases line up with TRBD1. V shed 5 bases, J shed 4 bases, and the junction held 18 bases outside the gene matches. Germline lookup yields CDR1 SGHAT and CDR2 FQNNGV. This CDR3 region has 18 residues. CDR3 sequence (DNA): TGTGCCAGCAGCCCCCTAACCGGGGGCAGGGGGCAGGGCTATGGCTACACCTTC. Amino acid sequence: CASSPLTGGRGQGYGYTF.

Comment on this clone: The identical CDR3 is also encoded by other nucleotide sequences in the sample. The rearrangement links TRBV5-1 to TRBJ1-1; possible D gene TRBD1, 5 bases. Trimming removed 3 bases at V and 6 bases at J, with 9 bases between. Germline values: CDR1 SGHRS, CDR2 YFSETQ. The CDR3 runs to 12 residues. The chain's CDR3 is CASSSPGPEAFF. As DNA, the CDR3 is TGCGCCAGCAGCTCCCCGGGACCTGAAGCTTTCTTT.

The chain couples TRBV4-2 to TRBJ1-2; 11 nucleotides line up with TRBD1. Trimming cost V 3 bases and J 7 bases; bases outside gene matches: 10. The CDR3 runs 16 residues. CDR1 and CDR2 from the germline V gene are LGHNA and YNFKEQ. Written as DNA, the CDR3 is TGTGCCAGCAGCCATAGCGTAGGACAGGGGGCTGGTGGCTACACCTTC. Amino acids: CASSHSVGQGAGGYTF.

The chain uses TRBV18 and TRBJ1-2; 7 bases line up with TRBD1. The ends lost 1 base at V and 0 bases at J; junction bases unmatched: 11. This CDR3 is built from 18 residues. Germline-derived CDR1 and CDR2 are KGHSH and LQKENI. CDR3 coding DNA: TGTGCCAGCTCACCACTTCAAAATGGACAGGAAGCTAACTATGGCTACACCTTC. Encoded protein: CASSPLQNGQEANYGYTF.

This chain connects TRBV7-6 to TRBJ1-2, with 9 bases identical to TRBD1. Looked up from germline, CDR1 is SGHVS and CDR2 is FNYEAQ. After removal of 5 bases from V and 4 bases from J, the junction contained 5 bases not matched to a gene. The CDR3 totals 14 residues. Here the CDR3 DNA reads TGTGCCAGCAGCCGACAGGGGGACGTCTATGGCTACACCTTC. Translating it yields CASSRQGDVYGYTF.

The V gene is TRBV18, the J gene TRBJ2-2, with unresolved D. CDR3 length equals 15 residues. CDR1 is KGHSH and CDR2 is LQKENI in the germline V gene. V shed 5 bases and J shed 3 bases, with 13 bases lying between them. The CDR3 protein is CASSLTTGYTGELFF. CDR3 sequence (DNA): TGTGCCAGCTCATTAACGACCGGGTACACCGGGGAGCTGTTTTTT. Full variable domain (missing parts from reference TRBV18 and TRBJ2-2): NAGVMQNPRHLVRRRGQEARLRCSPMKGHSHVYWYRQLPEEGLKFMVYLQKENIIDESGMPKERFSAEFPKEGPSILRIQQVVRGDSAAYFCASSLTTGYTGELFFGEGSRLTVL.

In its sample, this clone was seen a few times. This chain links TRBV28 with TRBJ1-1; the D is unclear. The V end was cut by 6 bases, the J end by 4 bases, with 9 bases between. This CDR3 comprises 12 residues. CDR1 MDHEN and CDR2 SYDVKM come from the germline V gene. CDR3 region: CASRVGGTEAFF. Here the CDR3 DNA reads TGTGCCAGCAGGGTCGGTGGCACTGAAGCTTTCTTT.

The rearrangement uses TRBV7-2 and TRBJ2-3, with TRBD1 as a possible D gene (6 bases). There are 14 residues in the CDR3. V was pared by 7 bases and J by 1 base, with 12 bases between. Germline CDR1 is SGHTA and CDR2 is FQGNSA. DNA for the CDR3: TGTGCCAGCAACCTTAGACAGGGCACAGATACGCAGTATTTT. This encodes CASNLRQGTDTQYF.

A remark on this clone: At the DNA level, this CDR3 is encoded by other sequences in the same sample as well. CDR3 in amino acids: CASSLMGETQYF. In DNA, the CDR3 is TGCGCCAGCAGCTTGATGGGGGAGACCCAGTACTTC. This chain uses TRBV5-1 with TRBJ2-5; no firm D call. The CDR3 sequence is 12 residues long. Trimming pared 1 base from V and 5 bases from J, leaving 6 bases between. The V gene's germline CDR1 is SGHRS and CDR2 YFSETQ.

Worth noting for this clone: Other DNA sequences in this specimen translate into the identical CDR3. This chain connects TRBV9 to TRBJ1-2, with D unresolved. V was clipped by 0 bases and J by 2 bases, with 5 bases between them. Germline V CDR1 and CDR2: SGDLS, YYNGEE. This CDR3 region has 13 residues. CDR3 nucleotide sequence: TGTGCCAGCAGCGTAGTTGAGAACTATGGCTACACCTTC. It encodes CASSVVENYGYTF.

The rearrangement links TRBV5-4 to TRBJ1-2; D is perhaps TRBD1 (5 bases). The V gene lost 5 bases and the J gene lost 5 bases, with 22 bases spanning the gap. The germline CDR1 and CDR2 sequences are SGHNT and YYREEE (reference sequence). The CDR3 spans 16 residues. The CDR3 coding sequence is TGTGCCAGCAGGGAAGAGGGTCCGGGACGGCCTTATGGCTACACCTTC. Protein: CASREEGPGRPYGYTF.

The chain has TRBV4-1 and TRBJ2-3, with TRBD2 identical over 11 bases. V was pared by 0 bases and J by 0 bases, with 8 bases of the junction left unmatched. Germline V gene data show CDR1 as MGHRA and CDR2 as YSYEKL. This CDR3 is 19 amino acids long. The CDR3 is CASSQDGTSGRSSTDTQYF. CDR3 DNA: TGCGCCAGCAGCCAAGATGGGACTAGCGGAAGATCTAGCACAGATACGCAGTATTTT.

The V and J genes are TRBV7-3 and TRBJ2-2; the D is unclear. CDR1 and CDR2 from the germline V gene are SGHTA and FQGTGA. There are 14 residues in the CDR3. The V gene lost 5 bases and the J gene lost 7 bases, with 14 bases spanning the gap. CDR3 DNA sequence: TGTGCCAGCAGCGCAACTTCGATCGGCGGGGAGCTGTTTTTT. This codes for CASSATSIGGELFF.

The V gene is TRBV28, the J gene TRBJ1-2, with D possibly matching TRBD1 (5 bases). Germline V CDR1 and CDR2: MDHEN, SYDVKM. The CDR3 has 14 amino acids. Between the trimmed V and J ends, which lost 7 bases and 3 bases, there was a span of 15 bases. The CDR3: CASIQGRFHYGYTF. CDR3 coding DNA: TGTGCCAGCATCCAGGGACGATTCCACTATGGCTACACCTTC.

The chain is built from TRBV5-1 and TRBJ2-3; maybe TRBD1 (6 bases). Germline CDR1 is SGHRS and CDR2 is YFSETQ. This CDR3 contains 15 residues. Trimming pared 4 bases from V and 1 base from J, leaving 13 bases between. DNA for the CDR3: TGCGCCAGCAGCCCAGGACAGTTGGGCACAGATACGCAGTATTTT. Encoded protein: CASSPGQLGTDTQYF.

The chain has TRBV28 and TRBJ1-2; a possible D gene is TRBD1 (5 bases). This CDR3 comprises 14 residues. Germline assignment: CDR1 MDHEN and CDR2 SYDVKM. Trimming shortened V by 7 bases and J by 2 bases, and 14 bases separated the two germline ends. In DNA, the CDR3 is TGTGCCAGCAAGGCCCCGGGGGAAAACTATGGCTACACCTTC. It specifies CASKAPGENYGYTF.

Here the CDR3 DNA reads TGTGCCAGCAGCAGGGGATACGGCAATCAGCCCCAGCATTTT. Translated, it gives CASSRGYGNQPQHF. This chain links TRBV6-1 with TRBJ1-5, with D possibly being TRBD1 (6 bases). This CDR3 has 14 amino acids. Germline V lookup: CDR1 MNHNS, CDR2 SASEGT. Deletions cut 6 bases from V and 2 bases from J, with 11 bases between.

V is TRBV9 and J is TRBJ2-5; 10 bases are shared with TRBD2. The V gene end was trimmed by 0 bases and the J gene end by 5 bases; junction bases not matched to a gene: 13. The CDR3 extends over 18 amino acids. The germline gives CDR1 SGDLS, CDR2 YYNGEE. The DNA for the CDR3 is TGTGCCAGCAGCGTAGGGGCTAGCGGGAGTGTGGCGGAGGAGACCCAGTACTTC. Protein sequence: CASSVGASGSVAEETQYF.

The V gene is TRBV28, the J gene TRBJ1-2; perhaps TRBD1 as D (5 bases). The germline V and J ends were trimmed by 2 bases and 8 bases, with 12 bases remaining between them. The CDR3 contains 13 residues. Germline CDR1 is MDHEN and CDR2 is SYDVKM. This chain's CDR3 is CASSLRDLGGYTF. The CDR3 DNA is TGTGCCAGCAGTTTAAGGGACTTAGGAGGCTACACCTTC.

The chain employs TRBV7-9 and TRBJ1-2; D remains unclear. CDR3 length: 14 residues. Germline CDR1 SEHNR, CDR2 FQNEAQ (reference sequence). The ends were cut back, 1 base at V and 2 bases at J, with 8 bases in the middle. The DNA for the CDR3 is TGTGCCAGCAGCTTAGGACTGTCCAACTATGGCTACACCTTC. The encoded protein is CASSLGLSNYGYTF.

The J gene is TRBJ1-4, the V gene TRBV7-9; 7 nucleotides align to TRBD1. Germline assignment: CDR1 SEHNR and CDR2 FQNEAQ (reference sequence). The CDR3 totals 16 residues. Unmatched junction bases numbered 9, after V lost 5 bases and J lost 3 bases. CDR3 residues: CASSTRQGLANEKLFF. For the CDR3, the DNA is TGTGCCAGCAGCACCCGACAGGGTCTAGCTAATGAAAAACTGTTTTTT. Full variable domain (remainder filled in from reference TRBV7-9 and TRBJ1-4): DTGVSQNPRHKITKRGQNVTFRCDPISEHNRLYWYRQTLGQGPEFLTYFQNEAQLEKSRLLSDRFSAERPKGSFSTLEIQRTEQGDSAMYLCASSTRQGLANEKLFFGSGTQLSVL.